One sample yielded the 10 T cell receptor beta chains listed below, sequenced in a study of CD8 T cells in ankylosing spondylitis. TCRdb reprocessed the 5' RACE reads with MiXCR, giving one entry per CDR3 protein. Here the sample spans 250,000 to 400,000 distinct CDR3 sequences, approximately 10% being singletons. Sequencing input: blood, either unsorted or a sorted T cell fraction (not recorded which). These receptors were obtained from a female donor with ankylosing spondylitis or in good health (not recorded which).

This clonotype was counted at least ten times. V gene TRBV7-2 combines with J gene TRBJ2-7; no clear D. Per germline, CDR1 SGHTA and CDR2 FQGNSA. The CDR3 length is 14 residues. V was cut by 6 bases and J by 0 bases, with 12 bases left in between. The CDR3 bases are TGTGCCAGCAGTATGGCAGTGAGCTCCTACGAGCAGTACTTC. It translates to CASSMAVSSYEQYF.

V and J are TRBV29-1 and TRBJ2-3, with no clear D. This CDR3 region has 12 residues. Trimming took off 4 bases at V and 1 base at J, with 6 bases between the two ends. CDR1 is SQVTM, CDR2 ANQGSEA, per germline. CDR3 coding DNA: TGCAGCGTTGCCCCTCGCACAGATACGCAGTATTTT. Residues: CSVAPRTDTQYF.

This clonotype was counted many times. The rearrangement joins TRBV6-1 to TRBJ1-1, with D maybe TRBD1 (6 bases). V shed 6 bases and J shed 1 base, with 12 bases lying between them. CDR3 length: 14 amino acids. The germline gives CDR1 MNHNS, CDR2 SASEGT. The CDR3 is CASRAGDTNTEAFF. The CDR3 DNA is TGTGCCAGCAGGGCAGGGGATACGAACACTGAAGCTTTCTTT.

V is TRBV5-1 and J is TRBJ1-1; TRBD1 might be the D (5 bases). V lost 4 bases to trimming and J lost 5 bases, with 18 bases between them. The V gene's germline CDR1 is SGHRS and CDR2 YFSETQ. This CDR3 region has 15 residues. The CDR3 sequence: CASSRTLQGGTEAFF. CDR3 nucleotide sequence: TGCGCCAGCAGCCGGACCCTCCAGGGAGGTACTGAAGCTTTCTTT.

The chain uses TRBV18 and TRBJ1-1; 9 bases match TRBD1. This CDR3 is built from 15 residues. From germline, CDR1 is KGHSH and CDR2 LQKENI. V shed 2 bases, J shed 2 bases, and the junction held 3 bases outside the gene matches. DNA for the CDR3: TGTGCCAGCTCACCAGGGGGACAGGGAAACACTGAAGCTTTCTTT. Translating it yields CASSPGGQGNTEAFF.

This clonotype appeared many times. This chain connects TRBV4-2 to TRBJ2-2; D ambiguous. There are 15 residues in the CDR3. Germline V gene lookup returns CDR1 LGHNA and CDR2 YNFKEQ. Trimming pared 3 bases from V and 8 bases from J, leaving 16 bases between. The CDR3 DNA is TGTGCCAGCAGCCACCCCGGGCCCAACCCGGGGGAGCTGTTTTTT. Translation: CASSHPGPNPGELFF.

This clonotype was counted many times. The J gene is TRBJ2-3, the V gene TRBV5-1; possibly TRBD2 for D (6 bases). The germline gives CDR1 SGHRS, CDR2 YFSETQ. This CDR3 has 15 amino acids. Trimming took 4 bases from V and 4 from J, leaving 16 bases between them. The CDR3 sequence: CASSRAGGISDTQYF. DNA for the CDR3: TGCGCCAGCAGCCGAGCGGGTGGGATTTCAGATACGCAGTATTTT. Combining the CDR3 with reference TRBV5-1 and TRBJ2-3 gives the whole variable domain KAGVTQTPRYLIKTRGQQVTLSCSPISGHRSVSWYQQTPGQGLQFLFEYFSETQRNKGNFPGRFSGRQFSNSRSEMNVSTLELGDSALYLCASSRAGGISDTQYFGPGTRLTVL.

In its sample, this clonotype was seen many times. The chain employs TRBV20-1 and TRBJ2-1, with D perhaps matching TRBD1 (5 bases). This CDR3 contains 13 residues. Germline CDR1 DFQATT, CDR2 SNEGSKA (reference sequence). Between the trimmed V and J ends, which lost 6 bases and 0 bases, there was a span of 9 bases. The CDR3 coding sequence is TGCAGTGCCCAGGGCTACTCCTACAATGAGCAGTTCTTC. It translates to CSAQGYSYNEQFF.

There are a few counts of this clonotype. The V gene is TRBV28, the J gene TRBJ2-7, with unresolved D. CDR1 is MDHEN and CDR2 is SYDVKM in the germline V gene. CDR3 length: 16 residues. Trimming took off 3 bases at V and 0 bases at J, with 15 bases between the two ends. The CDR3 DNA reads as TGTGCCAGCAGTTTTGGGTCGGCTCCGAGCTCCTACGAGCAGTACTTC. It is translated as CASSFGSAPSSYEQYF.

In its sample, this clonotype was seen many times. In DNA, the CDR3 is TGTGCCAGTAAACCGGGGCTAGCGGAATTCGAGCAGTACTTC. The encoded protein is CASKPGLAEFEQYF. This rearrangement joins TRBV19 to TRBJ2-7, with 7 positions matching TRBD2. The CDR3 is made up of 14 amino acids. V lost 7 bases and J lost 6; bases outside the gene matches: 12. Per germline, CDR1 LNHDA and CDR2 SQIVND (reference sequence).